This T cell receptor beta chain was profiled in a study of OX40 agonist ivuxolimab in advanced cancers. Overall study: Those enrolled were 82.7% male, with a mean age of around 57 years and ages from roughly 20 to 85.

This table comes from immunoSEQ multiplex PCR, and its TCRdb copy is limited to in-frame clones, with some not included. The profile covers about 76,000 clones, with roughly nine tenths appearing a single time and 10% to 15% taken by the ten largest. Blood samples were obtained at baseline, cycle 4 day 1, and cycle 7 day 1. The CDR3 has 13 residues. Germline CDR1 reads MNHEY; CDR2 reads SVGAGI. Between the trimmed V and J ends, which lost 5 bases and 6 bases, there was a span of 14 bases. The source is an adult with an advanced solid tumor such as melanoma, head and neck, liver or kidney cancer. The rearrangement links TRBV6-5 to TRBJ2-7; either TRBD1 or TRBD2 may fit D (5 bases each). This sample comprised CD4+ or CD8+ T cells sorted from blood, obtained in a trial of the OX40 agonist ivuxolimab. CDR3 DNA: TGTGCCAGCAGTACCTCCGGGGCCCTCGAGCAGTACTTC. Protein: CASSTSGALEQYF.